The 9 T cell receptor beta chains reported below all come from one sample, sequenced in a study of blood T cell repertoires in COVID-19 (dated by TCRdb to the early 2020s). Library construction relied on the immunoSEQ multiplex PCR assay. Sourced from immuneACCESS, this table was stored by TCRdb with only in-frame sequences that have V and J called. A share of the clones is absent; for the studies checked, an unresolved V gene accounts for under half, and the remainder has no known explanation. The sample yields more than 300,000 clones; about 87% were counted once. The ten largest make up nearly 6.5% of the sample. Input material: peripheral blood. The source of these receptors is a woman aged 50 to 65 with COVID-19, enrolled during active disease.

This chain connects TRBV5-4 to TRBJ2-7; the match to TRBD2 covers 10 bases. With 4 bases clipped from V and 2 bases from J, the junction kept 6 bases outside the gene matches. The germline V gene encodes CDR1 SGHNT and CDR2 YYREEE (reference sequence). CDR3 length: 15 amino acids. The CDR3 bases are TGTGCCAGCAGCGCCGGACTAGCGGTCCCCTACGAGCAGTACTTC. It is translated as CASSAGLAVPYEQYF. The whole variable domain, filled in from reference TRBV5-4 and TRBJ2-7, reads ETGVTQSPTHLIKTRGQQVTLRCSSQSGHNTVSWYQQALGQGPQFIFQYYREEENGRGNFPPRFSGLQFPNYSSELNVNALELDDSALYLCASSAGLAVPYEQYFGPGTRLTVT.

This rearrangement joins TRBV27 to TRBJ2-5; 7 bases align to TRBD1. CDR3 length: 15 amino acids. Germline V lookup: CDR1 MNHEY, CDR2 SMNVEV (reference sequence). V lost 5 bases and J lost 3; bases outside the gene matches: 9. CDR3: CASSGSGTGEETQYF. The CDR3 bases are TGTGCCAGCAGTGGCTCCGGAACAGGGGAAGAGACCCAGTACTTC.

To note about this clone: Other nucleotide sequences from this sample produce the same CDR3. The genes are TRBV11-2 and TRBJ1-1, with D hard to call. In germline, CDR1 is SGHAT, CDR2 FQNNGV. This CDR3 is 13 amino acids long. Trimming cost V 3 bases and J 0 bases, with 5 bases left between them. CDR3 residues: CASSLSLNTEAFF. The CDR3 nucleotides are TGTGCCAGCAGCTTGAGCTTGAACACTGAAGCTTTCTTT.

CDR3 nucleotides: TGTGCCAGCAGTTACGTAGCGGGAGGGTGGCAAGAGACCCAGTACTTC. Translating it yields CASSYVAGGWQETQYF. This chain joins TRBV6-5 and TRBJ2-5, with 11 bases matching TRBD2. The V and J ends lost 2 bases and 2 bases, in that order; junction bases with no gene match: 4. The CDR3 is made up of 16 amino acids. CDR1 is MNHEY, CDR2 SVGAGI, per germline.

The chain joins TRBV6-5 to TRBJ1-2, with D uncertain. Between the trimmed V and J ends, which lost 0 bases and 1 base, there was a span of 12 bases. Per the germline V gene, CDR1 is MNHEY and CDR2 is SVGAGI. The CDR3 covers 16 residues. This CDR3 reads CASSYSITPFNYGYTF. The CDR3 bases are TGTGCCAGCAGTTACTCGATAACTCCTTTTAACTATGGCTACACCTTC.

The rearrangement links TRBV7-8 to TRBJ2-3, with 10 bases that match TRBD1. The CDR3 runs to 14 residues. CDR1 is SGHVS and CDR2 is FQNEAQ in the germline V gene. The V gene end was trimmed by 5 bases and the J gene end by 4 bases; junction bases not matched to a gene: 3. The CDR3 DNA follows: TGTGCCAGCAGCCGAGGGACAGGGGCAGATACGCAGTATTTT. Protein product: CASSRGTGADTQYF.

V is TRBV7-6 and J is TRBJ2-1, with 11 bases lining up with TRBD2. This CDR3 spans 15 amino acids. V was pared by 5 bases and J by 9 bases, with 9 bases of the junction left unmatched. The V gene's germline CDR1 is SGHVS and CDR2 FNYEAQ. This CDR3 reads CASSPANLAGGEQFF. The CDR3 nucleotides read TGTGCCAGCAGCCCCGCGAATCTAGCGGGAGGTGAGCAGTTCTTC.

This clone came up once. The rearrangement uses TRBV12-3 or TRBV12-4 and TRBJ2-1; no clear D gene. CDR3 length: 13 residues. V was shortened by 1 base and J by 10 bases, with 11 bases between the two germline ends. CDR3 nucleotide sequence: TGTGCCAGCAGTTTAGGCGCCCAATTAGAGCAGTTCTTC. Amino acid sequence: CASSLGAQLEQFF.

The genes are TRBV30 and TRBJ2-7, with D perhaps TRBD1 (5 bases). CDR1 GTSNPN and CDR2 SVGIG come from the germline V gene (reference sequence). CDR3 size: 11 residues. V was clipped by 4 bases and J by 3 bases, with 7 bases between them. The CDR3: CAWKDSYEQYF. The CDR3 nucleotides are TGTGCCTGGAAAGACAGCTACGAGCAGTACTTC.